The 18 T cell receptor beta chains below were found in one sample sequenced in a study of cytomegalovirus exposure and HLA in healthy donors. The study ran its PCR with 60 Vbeta and 13 Jbeta primers. Sequencing was performed with immunoSEQ multiplex PCR; in TCRdb, only in-frame clones are kept and a portion is missing. This table holds 230,000 or so clones, about 93% found once. Sequenced: PBMCs. The receptors come from a girl aged 2 to 9 in good health and CMV-seronegative.

The chain links TRBV5-6 to TRBJ2-4; 8 nucleotides align to TRBD1. The CDR3 contains 16 residues. Trimming removed 4 bases from V and 4 bases from J; junction bases left unmatched: 10. The germline CDR1 and CDR2 sequences are SGHDT and YYEEEE. For the CDR3, the DNA is TGTGCCAGCAGCGTTAGCTGGACAGGGCCTAAAAACATTCAGTACTTC. Translated: CASSVSWTGPKNIQYF.

The J gene is TRBJ2-7, the V gene TRBV6-5, with 8 bases fitting TRBD2. Germline V gives CDR1 MNHEY, CDR2 SVGAGI. CDR3 length: 13 residues. V was pared by 2 bases and J by 3 bases, with 0 bases of the junction left unmatched. The CDR3 DNA follows: TGTGCCAGCAGTTACGGGACTAGCTACGAGCAGTACTTC. This gives the protein CASSYGTSYEQYF.

The chain joins TRBV19 to TRBJ2-1, with TRBD2 matching over 9 bases. Losses at the gene ends were 3 bases for V and 12 bases for J; bases not matched to a gene: 9. The CDR3 covers 14 residues. Germline CDR1 reads LNHDA; CDR2 reads SQIVND (reference sequence). The CDR3 region is CASSIFAGGHGQFF. Written as DNA, the CDR3 is TGTGCCAGTAGTATTTTTGCGGGAGGGCATGGGCAGTTCTTC.

The genes are TRBV27 and TRBJ1-5; D ambiguous. Per the germline V gene, CDR1 is MNHEY and CDR2 is SMNVEV (reference sequence). V was trimmed by 5 bases and J by 0 bases, leaving 14 bases between them. The CDR3 contains 16 residues. The CDR3, as DNA: TGTGCCAGCAGTCCCCGGGGAGGGTATAGCAATCAGCCCCAGCATTTT. Amino acid sequence: CASSPRGGYSNQPQHF.

This clone appeared once. This chain uses TRBV7-9 with TRBJ2-1, with 11 nucleotides matching TRBD1. The ends lost 4 bases at V and 12 bases at J; junction bases unmatched: 11. CDR1 is SEHNR, CDR2 FQNEAQ, per germline (reference sequence). This CDR3 spans 15 amino acids. CDR3 nucleotide sequence: TGTGCCAGCAGCTCCCCGGGACAGGGGGGCTTGTGGCAGTTCTTC. Its translation is CASSSPGQGGLWQFF.

The CDR3 DNA reads as TGTGCCAGCAGCCCCCGGACAGGGGTGAACTATGGCTACACCTTC. Its translation is CASSPRTGVNYGYTF. The chain recombines TRBV7-6 with TRBJ1-2, with TRBD1 identical over 9 bases. This CDR3 has 15 amino acids. Germline V lookup: CDR1 SGHVS, CDR2 FNYEAQ. Losses at the gene ends were 5 bases for V and 2 bases for J; bases not matched to a gene: 6.

The chain has TRBV11-1 and TRBJ2-2, with 9 bases identical to TRBD2. The CDR3 has 16 amino acids. Germline assignment: CDR1 SGHAT and CDR2 FQDESV (reference sequence). V dropped 4 bases and J dropped 5; count of bases not matched to a gene: 8. As DNA, the CDR3 is TGTGCCAGCAGCTCGCCCGGGACTAGCAGAACCGGGGAGCTGTTTTTT. Its protein product is CASSSPGTSRTGELFF. Combining the CDR3 with reference TRBV11-1 and TRBJ2-2 gives the whole variable domain EAEVAQSPRYKITEKSQAVAFWCDPISGHATLYWYRQILGQGPELLVQFQDESVVDDSQLPKDRFSAERLKGVDSTLKIQPAELGDSAMYLCASSSPGTSRTGELFFGEGSRLTVL.

The chain employs TRBV7-8 and TRBJ2-7, with D possibly being TRBD1 (6 bases). This CDR3 has 15 amino acids. Trimming removed 3 bases at V and 1 base at J, with 13 bases between. Germline V gene lookup returns CDR1 SGHVS and CDR2 FQNEAQ. This CDR3 is CASSFWTAQSYEQYF. The CDR3 coding sequence is TGTGCCAGCAGCTTTTGGACAGCCCAATCCTACGAGCAGTACTTC.

The chain combines TRBV5-1 with TRBJ1-2; maybe TRBD1 (6 bases). V lost 0 bases and J lost 4, with 13 bases in between. Germline V gives CDR1 SGHRS, CDR2 YFSETQ. This CDR3 comprises 15 residues. CDR3 sequence reads: CASSLGQGGGYGYTF. CDR3 bases: TGCGCCAGCAGCTTGGGTCAGGGAGGGGGCTATGGCTACACCTTC.

This clone was observed once. The chain has TRBV9 and TRBJ1-2; no reliable D call. Per germline, CDR1 SGDLS and CDR2 YYNGEE. CDR3 size: 14 residues. Deletions cut 0 bases from V and 3 bases from J, with 9 bases between. Here the CDR3 DNA reads TGTGCCAGCAGCGTAGGGGCAGGTGACTATGGCTACACCTTC. Translated: CASSVGAGDYGYTF.

This chain uses TRBV5-4 with TRBJ1-2; D is unclear. CDR1 is SGHNT and CDR2 is YYREEE in the germline V gene (reference sequence). V shed 4 bases and J shed 4 bases, with 11 bases lying between them. CDR3 length: 13 amino acids. The CDR3 DNA follows: TGTGCCAGCAGCCCCTCTTCAGGCTATGGCTACACCTTC. It yields the protein CASSPSSGYGYTF.

This clone has a single count. This chain links TRBV30 with TRBJ2-6, with D uncertain. CDR1 GTSNPN and CDR2 SVGIG come from the germline V gene (reference sequence). Trimming shortened V by 2 bases and J by 2 bases, and 4 bases separated the two germline ends. The CDR3 contains 13 residues. The CDR3 DNA is TGTGCCTGGAGTACAGCTGGGGCCAACGTCCTGACTTTC. Translation: CAWSTAGANVLTF.

As DNA, the CDR3 is TGTGCCAGCAGCTTGGACTGGGCCGAAGCTTTCTTT. Amino acid sequence: CASSLDWAEAFF. The chain is built from TRBV5-4 and TRBJ1-1; D gene ambiguous. The germline V gene has CDR1 SGHNT and CDR2 YYREEE (reference sequence). CDR3 length equals 12 residues. Trimming removed 0 bases at V and 8 bases at J, with 8 bases between.

The chain couples TRBV2 to TRBJ1-2; TRBD1 aligns across 7 bases. CDR1 SNHLY and CDR2 FYNNEI come from the germline V gene. This CDR3 is 13 amino acids long. Germline trimming cut 1 base from V and 8 bases from J; bases unmatched to any gene: 4. Here the CDR3 DNA reads TGTGCCAGCAGTGAAGGAGGGGGCAGGGGCTACACCTTC. Encoded protein: CASSEGGGRGYTF.

This chain joins TRBV5-1 and TRBJ2-5; D is unclear. The V and J ends lost 6 bases and 1 base respectively, with 7 bases between them. This CDR3 has 12 residues. Germline V gives CDR1 SGHRS, CDR2 YFSETQ. CDR3 bases: TGCGCCAGCACAGGCAGCCAAGAGACCCAGTACTTC. It codes for CASTGSQETQYF.

The chain employs TRBV5-5 and TRBJ1-5; a weak D match, TRBD1 (5 bases). The CDR3 length is 17 residues. Trimming left V 1 base short and J 1 base short, with 15 bases between. Germline CDR1 reads SGHKS; CDR2 reads YYEKEE (reference sequence). In DNA, the CDR3 is TGTGCCAGCAGCTTGCTCCCGGGAGGGGCCAGCAATCAGCCCCAGCATTTT. Encoded protein: CASSLLPGGASNQPQHF.

J is TRBJ2-5 and V is TRBV7-2; D not certain. V lost 5 bases, J lost 3 bases, and 16 bases lay in between. CDR3 length: 15 amino acids. Per germline, CDR1 SGHTA and CDR2 FQGNSA. The CDR3 DNA reads TGTGCCAGCAGCCCGAGTCCACCGTTAAAAGAGACCCAGTACTTC. This codes for CASSPSPPLKETQYF.

The chain carries TRBV27 and TRBJ1-6; D call uncertain. CDR3 length equals 13 residues. Germline V gene data show CDR1 as MNHEY and CDR2 as SMNVEV (reference sequence). V lost 2 bases, J lost 10 bases, and 9 bases lay in between. This CDR3 is CASSLNHWSPLHF. CDR3 in DNA: TGTGCCAGCAGTTTAAACCACTGGTCACCCCTCCACTTT.